This paragraph reports one TCR beta chain. Its cognate antigen is unknown. These data come from a study of PD-1 blockade in classical Hodgkin lymphoma. Relapse was seen in all patients after autologous stem cell transplantation, and brentuximab vedotin exposure was variable. The CDR3 has 12 residues. V was pared by 6 bases and J by 0 bases, with 3 bases between. From germline, CDR1 is MNHEY and CDR2 SMNVEV (reference sequence). The table came from immunoSEQ multiplex PCR; TCRdb's copy has only in-frame clones and leaves some out. Among 95,000 or so clones, approximately 83% were seen once, and the ten largest hold 10% to 15%. Whole-study findings and limits: Those achieving complete response showed baseline diversity like newly diagnosed patients. The causes of the repertoire differences, possibly disease activity or prior therapy, remain undefined.

This material consisted of peripheral blood mononuclear cells (PBMCs), taken at baseline. This sequence was found in a human donor with classical Hodgkin lymphoma. The gene calls are TRBV27 and TRBJ2-1; D remains ambiguous. CDR3 sequence (DNA): TGTGCCAGCAGGAGCTCCTACAATGAGCAGTTCTTC. This gives the protein CASRSSYNEQFF.